The 14 T cell receptor beta chains listed next were all sequenced from one sample in a study of T cell repertoires in cytomegalovirus infection. TCRdb re-derived calls from the reads in MiXCR, one entry per CDR3 protein. In the table there are 500,000 or so distinct CDR3 sequences, 16% of which are singletons. The source material was CD8+ T cells from PBMCs. These receptors were collected from a human donor in good health (CMV status not recorded). Some clones in this sample may be carry-over from other donors' samples.

CDR3 DNA sequence: TGTGCCATCAGTGAGCCCAAGGGGGGGCCCTGGAACACTGAAGCTTTCTTT. Protein sequence: CAISEPKGGPWNTEAFF. This rearrangement joins TRBV10-3 to TRBJ1-1; maybe TRBD1 (6 bases). There are 17 residues in the CDR3. V lost 2 bases, J lost 1 base, and 17 bases lay in between. Germline V gene lookup returns CDR1 ENHRY and CDR2 SYGVKD.

CDR3 loop: CASGKGLAGRPNTGELFF. For the CDR3, the DNA is TGTGCTAGTGGCAAGGGACTAGCGGGGCGGCCGAACACCGGGGAGCTGTTTTTT. The chain combines TRBV12-5 with TRBJ2-2; 13 bases match TRBD2. The trim removed 6 bases at V and 0 bases at J, leaving 7 bases unmatched. Per the germline V gene, CDR1 is LGHNT and CDR2 is FRNRAP. The CDR3 length is 18 residues.

This clonotype was recorded many times. The chain carries TRBV4-2 and TRBJ2-1, with TRBD2 identical over 7 bases. CDR3 size: 17 residues. Germline V gene sequence: CDR1 LGHNA, CDR2 YNFKEQ. The V and J ends lost 1 base and 5 bases, in that order; junction bases with no gene match: 11. The CDR3 bases are TGTGCCAGCAGCCAAGTCGAGGCGGGAGAGTTGGACAATGAGCAGTTCTTC. Protein: CASSQVEAGELDNEQFF.

V gene TRBV13 combines with J gene TRBJ1-1, with TRBD1 identical over 7 bases. V gave up 4 bases and J gave up 1 base; unmatched junction bases: 3. The CDR3 is 14 residues long. Germline CDR1 PRHDT, CDR2 FYEKMQ (reference sequence). The chain's CDR3 is CASSWGTENTEAFF. In nucleotides, the CDR3 is TGTGCCAGCAGCTGGGGGACAGAGAACACTGAAGCTTTCTTT.

As to this clonotype: This CDR3 fails to terminate in the conserved phenylalanine or tryptophan, so it likely reflects a read error. This sequence joins TRBV19 and TRBJ2-6; 10 bases match TRBD1. The CDR3 sequence is 21 residues long. The V and J ends lost 2 bases and 3 bases, in that order; junction bases with no gene match: 16. The germline gives CDR1 LNHDA, CDR2 SQIVND (reference sequence). CDR3 in DNA: TGTGCCAGTAGTATAAAGTTGAGCCGGGACAGGGGACTAAATGGGGCCAACGTCCTGACTTTA. Translated, it gives CASSIKLSRDRGLNGANVLTL.

The chain couples TRBV27 to TRBJ1-1; D may be TRBD1 (6 bases). CDR1 and CDR2 (germline): MNHEY, SMNVEV (reference sequence). This CDR3 contains 15 residues. Trimming removed 0 bases from V and 5 bases from J, with 13 bases in between. For the CDR3, the DNA is TGTGCCAGCAGTTTATCTCGGGGGGCTGAGACTGAAGCTTTCTTT. Translating gives CASSLSRGAETEAFF.

This clonotype was seen a few times. Here the CDR3 reads CASSLVAGSYNEQFF. Here the CDR3 DNA reads TGTGCCAGCAGTTTAGTGGCGGGATCCTACAATGAGCAGTTCTTC. This chain joins TRBV27 and TRBJ2-1; the D gene is possibly TRBD2 (6 bases). Germline values: CDR1 MNHEY, CDR2 SMNVEV (reference sequence). V lost 2 bases to trimming and J lost 1 base, with 9 bases between them. The CDR3 covers 15 residues.

V is TRBV3-1 and J is TRBJ2-2; D uncertain. Germline V gene sequence: CDR1 LGHDT, CDR2 YNNKEL (reference sequence). The CDR3 consists of 16 residues. V was shortened by 0 bases and J by 1 base, with 9 bases between the two germline ends. The CDR3 region is CASSQDLGMNTGELFF. DNA for the CDR3: TGTGCCAGCAGCCAAGATTTAGGGATGAACACCGGGGAGCTGTTTTTT.

The CDR3 sequence is CASSLMSTNYGYTF. As DNA, the CDR3 is TGTGCCAGCAGCTTAATGTCAACTAACTATGGCTACACCTTC. The chain is built from TRBV11-2 and TRBJ1-2; D call uncertain. The germline V gene encodes CDR1 SGHAT and CDR2 FQNNGV. Trimming took off 2 bases at V and 0 bases at J, with 7 bases between the two ends. The CDR3 totals 14 residues.

This chain connects TRBV7-6 to TRBJ2-3; unclear D gene. Per the germline V gene, CDR1 is SGHVS and CDR2 is FNYEAQ. The V end lost 5 bases, the J end lost 2 bases, and 14 bases lay between the germline ends. This CDR3 is 15 amino acids long. The CDR3 loop reads CASSRLAVNTDTQYF. CDR3 in DNA: TGTGCCAGCAGCCGCTTGGCGGTGAACACAGATACGCAGTATTTT.

This clonotype appeared a few times. This chain joins TRBV12-3 or TRBV12-4 and TRBJ2-7, with 7 bases aligning to TRBD2. V shed 8 bases and J 5 bases; nucleotides not matched to a gene: 6. This CDR3 has 12 residues. CDR3 amino acids: CASLGEGDEQYF. CDR3 DNA: TGTGCCAGCTTGGGGGAGGGCGACGAGCAGTACTTC.

With respect to this clonotype: A much bigger clone sits one base away, suggesting this may be a read error. The J gene is TRBJ1-5, the V gene TRBV11-3; D ambiguous. V was pared by 4 bases and J by 6 bases, with 19 bases between. The CDR3 has 16 residues. Germline values: CDR1 SGHNT, CDR2 YENEEA. The CDR3 DNA is TGTGCCAGCAGCTCCGCTCGGCAGCCAGGAGTTCAGCCCCAGCATTTT. It is translated as CASSSARQPGVQPQHF.

This clonotype has ten or more counts. The chain combines TRBV7-2 with TRBJ1-2, with 7 bases identical to TRBD1. The V gene end was trimmed by 5 bases and the J gene end by 5 bases; junction bases not matched to a gene: 11. Germline V lookup: CDR1 SGHTA, CDR2 FQGNSA. This CDR3 is 15 amino acids long. The CDR3 loop reads CASSPGGQQGYGYTF. The CDR3 nucleotides read TGTGCCAGCAGCCCAGGGGGACAGCAAGGATATGGCTACACCTTC. Together with reference TRBV7-2 and TRBJ1-2, the CDR3 gives the full variable domain: GAGVSQSPSNKVTEKGKDVELRCDPISGHTALYWYRQSLGQGLEFLIYFQGNSAPDKSGLPSDRFSAERTGGSVSTLTIQRTQQEDSAVYLCASSPGGQQGYGYTFGSGTRLTVV.

The chain carries TRBV20-1 and TRBJ2-7, with 13 bases fitting TRBD2. V lost 5 bases to trimming and J lost 4 bases; unmatched junction nucleotides: 11. The germline V gene encodes CDR1 DFQATT and CDR2 SNEGSKA (reference sequence). This CDR3 has 16 amino acids. The CDR3: CSAPRTSGGKGYEQYF. CDR3 nucleotide sequence: TGCAGTGCTCCCCGGACTAGCGGGGGCAAGGGATACGAGCAGTACTTC.